This T cell receptor beta chain was retrieved from a study of blood T cells in healthy people across ages. The CDR3 is 16 residues long. V was clipped by 5 bases and J by 0 bases, with 15 bases between them. CDR1 and CDR2 (germline): PRHDT, FYEKMQ (reference sequence). It was with a sample-barcoded 5' primer and a J-beta primer mix that a second PCR of roughly 7 to 12 cycles was run. TCRdb itself ran the 5' RACE reads through MiXCR, one entry per CDR3 protein. In the table there are roughly 1,300,000 distinct CDR3 sequences, roughly 59% of which are singletons. Sequenced material: blood. J is TRBJ2-3 and V is TRBV13; D may be TRBD2 (5 bases). The receptor's source is a man in his late teens or twenties in good health. The CDR3 loop is CASSRRTLTSTDTQYF. The DNA for the CDR3 is TGTGCCAGCAGCCGCAGGACTCTCACTAGCACAGATACGCAGTATTTT. The entire variable domain, with the rest obtained from reference TRBV13 and TRBJ2-3, is as follows: AAGVIQSPRHLIKEKRETATLKCYPIPRHDTVYWYQQGPGQDPQFLISFYEKMQSDKGSIPDRFSAQQFSDYHSELNMSSLELGDSALYFCASSRRTLTSTDTQYFGPGTRLTVL.